Following are 10 T cell receptor beta chains from one sample sequenced in a study of T cells after yellow fever vaccination. In TCRdb, the 5' RACE reads were re-called with MiXCR into one record per CDR3 protein. The sample has roughly 120,000 distinct CDR3 sequences; 7.2% are singletons. This sample comprised CD4+ T cells sorted from PBMCs, obtained about 49 days after the first yellow fever vaccination. The receptor source for this set is a man aged 18 to 35 who received the YFV17D yellow fever vaccine.

In its sample, this clonotype was seen many times. The chain recombines TRBV5-1 with TRBJ2-2; 9 bases are shared with TRBD1. In germline, CDR1 is SGHRS, CDR2 YFSETQ. This CDR3 is 16 amino acids long. V lost 1 base, J lost 2 bases, and 3 bases stayed unmatched. The CDR3 DNA sequence: TGCGCCAGCAGCTTGAGACAGGGGGGAAACACCGGGGAGCTGTTTTTT. Translating gives CASSLRQGGNTGELFF.

This clonotype came up many times. The rearrangement uses TRBV5-1 and TRBJ2-1; 8 positions agree with TRBD1. Germline trimming cut 6 bases from V and 8 bases from J; bases unmatched to any gene: 7. Germline V CDR1 and CDR2: SGHRS, YFSETQ. The CDR3 loop spans 13 amino acids. Written as DNA, the CDR3 is TGCGCCAGCACCCCGGGACAGGTATATGAGCAGTTCTTC. Translating gives CASTPGQVYEQFF.

This clonotype was seen repeatedly, ten times or more. The genes are TRBV5-6 and TRBJ1-5; 8 nucleotides line up with TRBD1. The V and J ends lost 5 bases and 4 bases, in that order; junction bases with no gene match: 8. Germline V CDR1 and CDR2: SGHDT, YYEEEE. This CDR3 region has 15 residues. CDR3 in DNA: TGTGCCAGCAGTCTTCGACAGGGGCGAAATCAGCCCCAGCATTTT. Protein sequence: CASSLRQGRNQPQHF.

This clonotype was recorded at least ten times. The chain couples TRBV11-1 to TRBJ2-7; maybe TRBD1 (5 bases). The CDR3 is 14 residues long. V was cut by 2 bases and J by 0 bases, with 8 bases left in between. The V gene's germline CDR1 is SGHAT and CDR2 FQDESV (reference sequence). In DNA form, the CDR3 reads TGTGCCAGCAGCTTACAGGGATACTCCTACGAGCAGTACGTC. It specifies CASSLQGYSYEQYV.

This clonotype was seen repeatedly, ten times or more. The chain recombines TRBV28 with TRBJ2-3; D unclear. CDR3 size: 14 residues. Germline V gene sequence: CDR1 MDHEN, CDR2 SYDVKM. V lost 3 bases, J lost 5 bases, and 12 bases lay in between. CDR3 coding DNA: TGTGCCAGCAGTTTCGTGACGACCCTAGATACGCAGTATTTT. It is translated as CASSFVTTLDTQYF.

This clonotype was observed at least ten times. The rearrangement links TRBV5-1 to TRBJ2-7; tentatively, D is TRBD2 (7 bases). Germline V gives CDR1 SGHRS, CDR2 YFSETQ. The ends were cut back, 0 bases at V and 6 bases at J, with 13 bases in the middle. The CDR3 extends over 14 amino acids. The CDR3 sequence: CASSLEGLGGEQYF. The CDR3 DNA follows: TGCGCCAGCAGCTTGGAAGGACTAGGGGGCGAGCAGTACTTC.

This clonotype was detected ten times or more. The CDR3 DNA follows: TGCGCCAGCAGCTCACGCCCCCGGGACAGGGCCGTGGATGAGCAGTTCTTC. As protein: CASSSRPRDRAVDEQFF. This chain uses TRBV5-1 with TRBJ2-1, with 9 bases identical to TRBD1. This CDR3 is built from 17 residues. Germline lookup yields CDR1 SGHRS and CDR2 YFSETQ. The ends lost 3 bases at V and 8 bases at J; junction bases unmatched: 15.

This clonotype was detected many times. DNA of the CDR3: TGTGCCAGCAGCTTTCCCGCGGGGGGCACCGGGGAGCTGTTTTTT. Translating it yields CASSFPAGGTGELFF. The chain uses TRBV7-3 and TRBJ2-2; 8 bases are shared with TRBD2. CDR1 SGHTA and CDR2 FQGTGA come from the germline V gene. V dropped 3 bases and J dropped 4; count of bases not matched to a gene: 4. This CDR3 is built from 15 residues.

This clonotype was recorded at least ten times. The V and J genes are TRBV5-1 and TRBJ2-2; perhaps TRBD2 as D (6 bases). This CDR3 contains 14 residues. V lost 9 bases, J lost 0 bases, and 12 bases lay in between. Germline V gene lookup returns CDR1 SGHRS and CDR2 YFSETQ. The chain's CDR3 is CATRPSANTGELFF. In nucleotides, the CDR3 is TGCGCCACCCGTCCTAGCGCGAACACCGGGGAGCTGTTTTTT.

This clonotype was detected ten times or more. The chain carries TRBV6-5 and TRBJ1-2; 8 nucleotides line up with TRBD1. Germline CDR1 and CDR2: MNHEY and SVGAGI. Unmatched junction bases numbered 5, after V lost 2 bases and J lost 3 bases. CDR3 size: 15 residues. The CDR3 loop reads CASSYSRGRDYGYTF. CDR3 coding DNA: TGTGCCAGCAGTTACAGCAGGGGGCGCGACTATGGCTACACCTTC.